This TCR beta chain was captured in a study of OX40 agonist ivuxolimab in advanced cancers. For the study at large: From roughly 20 to 85 years was the age range, with a mean of around 57 years, and 65% to 90% were male. Three patients responded partially, comprising one with hepatocellular carcinoma and two with cutaneous melanoma. Findings and caveats of the study: Dosing at 0.1 to 3.0 mg/kg was accompanied by clonal expansion of CD4+ and CD8+ blood T cells by week 6.

The investigators sampled blood at baseline, at cycle 4 day 1, and at cycle 7 day 1. Clones were sequenced by immunoSEQ multiplex PCR, and TCRdb holds only the in-frame ones, with some missing. Seen here are about 40,000 clones, 88% observed once, and the top ten hold around 25%. Points on this clone: Antigen specificity is unknown.

This CDR3 has 15 residues. Germline V gene lookup returns CDR1 SNHLY and CDR2 FYNNEI. V lost 4 bases, J lost 2 bases, and 6 bases stayed unmatched. The source material was CD4+ or CD8+ T cells sorted from blood, sampled in a trial of the OX40 agonist ivuxolimab. V usage is TRBV2 and J usage is TRBJ2-7; 9 nucleotides line up with TRBD1. This TCR was recovered from an adult with an advanced solid tumor such as melanoma, head and neck, liver or kidney cancer. This CDR3 is CASSGRDRVAYEQYF. CDR3 nucleotide sequence: TGTGCCAGCAGTGGCCGGGACAGGGTAGCCTACGAGCAGTACTTC.